This T cell receptor beta chain was recorded in a study of blood T cell repertoires in COVID-19 (dated by TCRdb to about 2020). General notes on the study: The collaborator samples originated in the United States, Italy and Spain and spanned the acute and convalescent phases of COVID-19. The prospective study material was composed of cDNA or gDNA derived from T cells, B-cell-depleted T cells, or PBMCs. Deeply sampled blood TCRbeta repertoires from subjects exposed to, actively infected with, or recovered from COVID-19 were included in the dataset. The repertoires were released in a freely available public database intended as a resource for research on the immune response to SARS-CoV-2. Samples were obtained from the ongoing ImmuneRACE study (first 160 participants) and from about 1,300 subjects provided by 6 global collaborators. Nearly every sample came with metadata listing a de-identified subject ID, COVID-19 status, age in years and sex. Where available, HLA class I and class II types were obtained from metadata supplied by the sample provider rather than from assay-based typing. Points the paper makes about the study in general: How much clinical and demographic metadata was included differed by source and by participant, and the metadata was provided uncurated.

Participants in the prospective study were aged roughly 18 to 89 years, lived in some 24 United States geographic areas, and enrolled through a virtual design. To assign participants to cohorts, the prospective study relied on clinical history that participants themselves reported in a screening survey and a study questionnaire. ImmuneRACE Cohort 3 recovered participants were defined by two consecutive negative NP/OP PCR tests, healthcare professional clearance, or symptom resolution. Each participant in the prospective study had whole blood, serum and a nasopharyngeal or oropharyngeal swab collected by mobile phlebotomists. Over a roughly two-month period, participants in the prospective study had the option of providing additional blood draws and questionnaires. Prospective study blood samples were shipped either frozen or at room temperature before DNA extraction. The immunoSEQ Assay, a bias-controlled multiplex PCR, was used to amplify TCRbeta CDR3 regions from genomic DNA. Per the source publication's procedure: The number of nucleated cells in each sample was estimated by amplification of reference gene primers within the assay. To quantify the absolute abundance of each unique TCRbeta CDR3 rearrangement, sequence reads were collapsed and filtered. Productive Simpson clonality was computed per sample as the square root of Simpson's diversity index over productive rearrangements. TCRdb took over this immuneACCESS table, retaining in-frame rearrangements with V and J assigned. Such tables are incomplete; in checked studies, under half of the missing clones stem from an unresolved V gene, and the remainder is unexplained. V and J calls and clone size are those listed in that table; D and trimming were worked out from the DNA. The sample records around 120,000 clones, approximately 86% of which are singletons. Around 2.5% of the sample lies in the top ten.

A note on this clone: It lacks a known antigen. There are no base qualities to consult, and no much larger clone falls within one base.

For CDR1 and CDR2, the germline V gene (reference sequence) lists LNHDA and SQIVND. Unmatched junction bases come to 16, with V trimmed by 6 bases and J by 1 base. The CDR3 numbers 18 residues from cysteine through phenylalanine. The CDR3 DNA has 54 bases and is translated from base 1. Recombination connected TRBV19 to TRBJ2-3; TRBD1 agrees with 7 junctional bases. Sample: PBMCs or T cells enriched from blood (not recorded which). The receptor was isolated from a woman in her 50s who had recovered from COVID-19. The CDR3 is CASSTQHNRQGRTDTQYF. The sequenced DNA is TGTGCCAGTAGCACACAACACAACCGACAGGGCCGCACAGATACGCAGTATTTT.